What follows are 14 T cell receptor beta chains derived from one specimen sequenced in a study of shared clonotypes between healthy human individuals. Assay: immunoSEQ multiplex PCR; the TCRdb copy retains only in-frame clones and omits some. The table includes some 510,000 clones, 79% detected once. Sequencing used PBMCs. These receptors were collected from a woman in her thirties or forties in good health. Some clones in this sample may be carry-over from other donors' samples.

This chain links TRBV28 with TRBJ2-1; no clear D. The CDR3 spans 14 residues. V gave up 6 bases and J gave up 0 bases, with 9 bases separating them. CDR1 and CDR2 from the germline V gene are MDHEN and SYDVKM. CDR3 bases: TGTGCCAGCAGAAAGACTGGCTCCTACAATGAGCAGTTCTTC. It translates to CASRKTGSYNEQFF.

This clone turned up a few times. The chain recombines TRBV11-2 with TRBJ1-3, with unresolved D. CDR1 is SGHAT and CDR2 is FQNNGV in the germline V gene. CDR3 length: 18 residues. Trimming removed 2 bases from V and 7 bases from J, with 24 bases in between. CDR3 amino acids: CASSLPRGLLRRVNTIYF. The DNA of the CDR3 is TGTGCCAGCAGCTTACCCCGAGGGTTATTGCGCCGTGTGAACACCATATATTTT.

As for this clone: The germline gene is not matched at one end of the junction; a read error may be the cause. The CDR3 DNA follows: TGTGCCAGCTCACCAGCTGTCTGGAGGATTCAATTT. It encodes CASSPAVWRIQF. This sequence joins TRBV18 and TRBJ1-1; unclear D gene. The CDR3 has 12 residues. Germline values: CDR1 KGHSH, CDR2 LQKENI.

The chain carries TRBV27 and TRBJ1-1; TRBD1 matches 7 bases. CDR3 size: 16 residues. V gave up 6 bases and J gave up 1 base; unmatched junction bases: 11. From germline, CDR1 is MNHEY and CDR2 SMNVEV (reference sequence). CDR3 loop: CASSRGGRLGNTEAFF. For the CDR3, the DNA is TGTGCCAGCAGCAGGGGGGGGCGGTTGGGGAACACTGAAGCTTTCTTT.

This clone was picked up a small number of times. The CDR3 here is CASSSLAGGTDTQYF. In DNA, the CDR3 is TGTGCCAGCAGCTCTTTAGCGGGGGGAACAGATACGCAGTATTTT. This chain joins TRBV7-9 and TRBJ2-3; 10 positions agree with TRBD2. Germline V gene sequence: CDR1 SEHNR, CDR2 FQNEAQ (reference sequence). J was trimmed by 3 bases and V by 4 bases; bases with no gene match: 4. The CDR3 runs 15 residues.

This chain joins TRBV5-1 and TRBJ1-1; TRBD1 is a possible D gene (5 bases). Germline assignment: CDR1 SGHRS and CDR2 YFSETQ. V was shortened by 2 bases and J by 8 bases, with 19 bases between the two germline ends. The CDR3 length is 15 residues. Here the CDR3 reads CASSFSSNRGSEAFF. CDR3 nucleotide sequence: TGCGCCAGCAGCTTTTCCTCCAATAGGGGTTCCGAAGCTTTCTTT.

This chain links TRBV6-4 with TRBJ1-6; D unclear. Trimming cost V 6 bases and J 9 bases, with 18 bases left between them. Germline CDR1 reads MRHNA; CDR2 reads SNTAGT. This CDR3 is 15 amino acids long. The CDR3 region has the DNA TGTGCCAGCAGAAACGACCCCGACGGTAGTTCACCCCTCCACTTT. Protein sequence: CASRNDPDGSSPLHF.

The chain combines TRBV5-4 with TRBJ2-7, with D possibly matching TRBD2 (5 bases). This CDR3 has 12 residues. V was trimmed by 0 bases and J by 7 bases, leaving 8 bases between them. CDR1 is SGHNT, CDR2 YYREEE, per germline (reference sequence). This chain's CDR3 is CASSLVEREQYF. CDR3 nucleotide sequence: TGTGCCAGCAGCTTGGTGGAGCGGGAGCAGTACTTC.

This clone appeared once. Other nucleotide sequences from this sample produce the same CDR3. V is TRBV11-2 and J is TRBJ2-1; possibly TRBD1 for D (5 bases). The germline CDR1 and CDR2 sequences are SGHAT and FQNNGV. The V end lost 2 bases, the J end lost 5 bases, and 7 bases lay between the germline ends. CDR3 length: 13 residues. The DNA of the CDR3 is TGTGCCAGCAGCTTACAGGGAAACAATGAGCAGTTCTTC. It codes for CASSLQGNNEQFF.

This clone appeared a few times. The chain employs TRBV10-3 and TRBJ1-5; D might be TRBD1 (5 bases). CDR1 ENHRY and CDR2 SYGVKD come from the germline V gene. The CDR3 spans 14 residues. V was cut by 11 bases and J by 0 bases, with 14 bases left in between. CDR3: CAAQTDDSNQPQHF. The CDR3 DNA sequence: TGTGCCGCCCAGACAGATGATAGCAATCAGCCCCAGCATTTT.

The genes are TRBV19 and TRBJ2-2; 12 bases line up with TRBD1. The V and J ends lost 8 bases and 5 bases, in that order; junction bases with no gene match: 12. CDR1 is LNHDA, CDR2 SQIVND, per germline (reference sequence). There are 17 residues in the CDR3. CDR3 DNA sequence: TGTGCCAGTCGGGACAGGGGGCGAGCGGGAGATACCGGGGAGCTGTTTTTT. Protein sequence: CASRDRGRAGDTGELFF.

This clone showed up just a few times. J is TRBJ1-1 and V is TRBV5-1; D is undetermined. V was pared by 3 bases and J by 1 base, with 13 bases between. The length of the CDR3 is 15 residues. CDR1 and CDR2 (germline): SGHRS, YFSETQ. This CDR3 reads CASSSYSVKNTEAFF. DNA for the CDR3: TGCGCCAGCAGCTCCTATTCCGTAAAGAACACTGAAGCTTTCTTT.

V is TRBV9 and J is TRBJ2-7, with 9 positions matching TRBD2. Germline V gene sequence: CDR1 SGDLS, CDR2 YYNGEE. Trimming took 0 bases from V and 2 from J; bases not matched to a gene: 12. There are 18 residues in the CDR3. The DNA for the CDR3 is TGTGCCAGCAGCGTAGATGGCGGGAGGGACCCGGAGCCCTACGAGCAGTACTTC. Encoded protein: CASSVDGGRDPEPYEQYF.

This chain connects TRBV30 to TRBJ2-1; the D gene is possibly TRBD2 (6 bases). The V gene lost 1 base and the J gene lost 0 bases, with 16 bases spanning the gap. The CDR3 runs 17 residues. The germline CDR1 and CDR2 sequences are GTSNPN and SVGIG (reference sequence). The CDR3 region is CAWSGPLAPSSYNEQFF. The DNA of the CDR3 is TGTGCCTGGAGTGGACCCCTAGCGCCGAGCTCCTACAATGAGCAGTTCTTC. Using reference TRBV30 and TRBJ2-1 for the parts outside the CDR3, the full variable domain is SQTIHQWPATLVQPVGSPLSLECTVEGTSNPNLYWYRQAAGRGLQLLFYSVGIGQISSEVPQNLSASRPQDRQFILSSKKLLLSDSGFYLCAWSGPLAPSSYNEQFFGPGTRLTVL.